This T cell receptor (beta chain) was documented in a study of shared clonotypes between healthy human individuals. Negatively enriched CD4+ T cells were divided by CD45RA into naive and memory. In regard to this clone: What it binds is unknown.

Only in-frame clones appear in the TCRdb table, and some are missing; sequencing was by immunoSEQ multiplex PCR. The sample has over a million clones; 98% are singletons. General study results and limits: Shared clonotypes: roughly 5% naive CD4, around 3.7% naive CD8, about 2.5% memory CD4, about 0.41% memory CD8. Compared with memory subsets, naive subsets generally had larger estimated richness.

Germline CDR1 and CDR2: MGHDK and SYGVNS. The V end lost 4 bases, the J end lost 4 bases, and 17 bases lay between the germline ends. This CDR3 spans 16 amino acids. The sequence derives from a man aged 25 to 45 in good health. The rearrangement links TRBV25-1 to TRBJ1-3; a weak D match, TRBD1 (6 bases). Sample: naive CD4+ T cells sorted from blood. Subset in this sample: CD45RA+ positively selected. The CDR3 nucleotides read TGTGCCAGCAGTGGGAGGACAGAAGCTCTGGGAAACACCATATATTTT. It encodes CASSGRTEALGNTIYF.